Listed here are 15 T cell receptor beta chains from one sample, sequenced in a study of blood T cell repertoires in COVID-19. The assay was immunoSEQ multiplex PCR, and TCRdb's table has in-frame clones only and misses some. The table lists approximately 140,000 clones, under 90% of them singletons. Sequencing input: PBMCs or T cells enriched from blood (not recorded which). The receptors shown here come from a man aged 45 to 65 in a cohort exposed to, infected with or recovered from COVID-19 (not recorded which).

The CDR3 DNA sequence: TGTGCCAGTAGTATCTCCTCGGGACAGGGGGGACGACCCCTCCACTTT. The encoded protein is CASSISSGQGGRPLHF. The chain joins TRBV19 to TRBJ1-6; TRBD1 matches 11 bases. V was pared by 3 bases and J by 12 bases, with 10 bases of the junction left unmatched. The CDR3 contains 16 residues. Per germline, CDR1 LNHDA and CDR2 SQIVND (reference sequence).

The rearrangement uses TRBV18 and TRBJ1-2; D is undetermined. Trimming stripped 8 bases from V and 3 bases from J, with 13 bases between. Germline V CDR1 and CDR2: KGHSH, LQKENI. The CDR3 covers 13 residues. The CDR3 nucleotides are TGTGCCAGCGCCACCAAGGGAGACTATGGCTACACCTTC. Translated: CASATKGDYGYTF.

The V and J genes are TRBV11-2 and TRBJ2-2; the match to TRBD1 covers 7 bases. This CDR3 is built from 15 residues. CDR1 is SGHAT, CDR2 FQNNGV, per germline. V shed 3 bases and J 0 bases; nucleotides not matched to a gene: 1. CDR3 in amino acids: CASSFTGANTGELFF. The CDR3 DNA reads TGTGCCAGCAGCTTCACAGGGGCGAACACCGGGGAGCTGTTTTTT.

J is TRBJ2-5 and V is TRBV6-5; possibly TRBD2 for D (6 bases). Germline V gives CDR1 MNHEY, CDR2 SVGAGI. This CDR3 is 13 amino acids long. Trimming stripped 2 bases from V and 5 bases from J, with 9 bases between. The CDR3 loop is CASSYGGTETQYF. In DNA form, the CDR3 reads TGTGCCAGCAGTTACGGGGGGACGGAGACCCAGTACTTC.

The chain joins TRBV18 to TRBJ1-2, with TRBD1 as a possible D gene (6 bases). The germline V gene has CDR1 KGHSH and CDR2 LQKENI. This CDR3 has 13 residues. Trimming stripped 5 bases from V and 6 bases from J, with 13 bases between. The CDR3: CASSDGTFNGYTF. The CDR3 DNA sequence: TGTGCCAGCTCAGACGGGACATTTAATGGCTACACCTTC. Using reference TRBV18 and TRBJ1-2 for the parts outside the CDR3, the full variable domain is NAGVMQNPRHLVRRRGQEARLRCSPMKGHSHVYWYRQLPEEGLKFMVYLQKENIIDESGMPKERFSAEFPKEGPSILRIQQVVRGDSAAYFCASSDGTFNGYTFGSGTRLTVV.

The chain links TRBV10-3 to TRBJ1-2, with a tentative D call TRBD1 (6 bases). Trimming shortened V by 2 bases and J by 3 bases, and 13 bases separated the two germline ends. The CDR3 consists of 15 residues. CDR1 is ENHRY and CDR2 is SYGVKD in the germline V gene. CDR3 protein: CAISEIGGRDYGYTF. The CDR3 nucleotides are TGTGCCATCAGTGAGATCGGGGGGCGTGACTATGGCTACACCTTC.

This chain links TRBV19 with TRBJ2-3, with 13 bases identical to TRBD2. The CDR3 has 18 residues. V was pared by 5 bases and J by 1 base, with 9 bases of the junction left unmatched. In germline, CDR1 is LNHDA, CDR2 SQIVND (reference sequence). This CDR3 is CASSRTSGRAGGTDTQYF. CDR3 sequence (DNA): TGTGCCAGTAGTCGAACTAGCGGGAGGGCCGGTGGCACAGATACGCAGTATTTT.

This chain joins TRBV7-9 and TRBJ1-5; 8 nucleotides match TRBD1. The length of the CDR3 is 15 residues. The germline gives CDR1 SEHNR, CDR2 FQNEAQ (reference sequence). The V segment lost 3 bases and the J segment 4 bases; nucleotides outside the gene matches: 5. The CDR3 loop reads CASSLDRERNQPQHF. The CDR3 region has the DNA TGTGCCAGCAGCTTGGACAGGGAGAGGAATCAGCCCCAGCATTTT.

The CDR3 here is CASSSPLQAMNTEAFF. CDR3 sequence (DNA): TGTGCCAGCAGCTCTCCGTTGCAGGCCATGAACACTGAAGCTTTCTTT. This chain joins TRBV5-4 and TRBJ1-1, with no clear D. CDR1 SGHNT and CDR2 YYREEE come from the germline V gene (reference sequence). V lost 3 bases and J 0 bases, leaving 15 bases between the germline ends. The CDR3 consists of 16 residues.

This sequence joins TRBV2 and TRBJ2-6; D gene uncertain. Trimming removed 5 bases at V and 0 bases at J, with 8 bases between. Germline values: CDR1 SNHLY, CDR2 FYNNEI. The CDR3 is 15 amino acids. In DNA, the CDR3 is TGTGCCAGCAGTAACTCGGGCTCTGGGGCCAACGTCCTGACTTTC. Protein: CASSNSGSGANVLTF. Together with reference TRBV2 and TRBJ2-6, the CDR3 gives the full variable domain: EPEVTQTPSHQVTQMGQEVILRCVPISNHLYFYWYRQILGQKVEFLVSFYNNEISEKSEIFDDQFSVERPDGSNFTLKIRSTKLEDSAMYFCASSNSGSGANVLTFGAGSRLTVL.

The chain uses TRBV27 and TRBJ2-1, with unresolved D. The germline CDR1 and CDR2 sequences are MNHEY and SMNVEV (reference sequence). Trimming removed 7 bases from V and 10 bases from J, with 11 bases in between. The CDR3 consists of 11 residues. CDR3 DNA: TGTGCCAGCACCGGTGTCGGGGAGCAGTTCTTC. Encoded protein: CASTGVGEQFF.

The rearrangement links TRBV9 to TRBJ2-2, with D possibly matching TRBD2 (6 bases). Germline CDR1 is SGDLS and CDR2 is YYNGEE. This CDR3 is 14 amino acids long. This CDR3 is CATNAEGLTGELFF. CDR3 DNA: TGTGCTACGAACGCAGAGGGACTCACCGGGGAGCTGTTTTTT.

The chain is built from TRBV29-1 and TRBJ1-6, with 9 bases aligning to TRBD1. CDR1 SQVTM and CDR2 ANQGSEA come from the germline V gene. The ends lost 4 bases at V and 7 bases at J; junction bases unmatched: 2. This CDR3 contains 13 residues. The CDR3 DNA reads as TGCAGCGTTGCGACAGGGGGAAATTCACCCCTCCACTTT. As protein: CSVATGGNSPLHF.

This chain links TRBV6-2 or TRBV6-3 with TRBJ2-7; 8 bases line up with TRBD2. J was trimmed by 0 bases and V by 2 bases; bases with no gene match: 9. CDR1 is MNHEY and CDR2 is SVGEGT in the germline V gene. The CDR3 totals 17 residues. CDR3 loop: CASSYRGGPQLSYEQYF. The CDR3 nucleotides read TGTGCCAGCAGTTACCGGGGGGGACCTCAGCTCTCCTACGAGCAGTACTTC.

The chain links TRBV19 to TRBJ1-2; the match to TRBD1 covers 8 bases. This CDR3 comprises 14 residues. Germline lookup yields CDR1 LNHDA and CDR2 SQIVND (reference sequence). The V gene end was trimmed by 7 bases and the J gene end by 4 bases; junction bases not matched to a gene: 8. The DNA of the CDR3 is TGTGCCAGTACCGGACAGGGAATGAGCTATGGCTACACCTTC. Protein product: CASTGQGMSYGYTF.